The following is a TCR beta chain sequence with its context. This entry comes from a study of control samples from healthy donors and cancer patients. This CDR3 is built from 14 residues. Per the germline V gene, CDR1 is SGDLS and CDR2 is YYNGEE. J was trimmed by 11 bases and V by 0 bases; bases with no gene match: 4. The protocol was immunoSEQ multiplex PCR, while the TCRdb copy is restricted to in-frame clones and leaves out a portion. The sample consists of roughly 100,000 clones, 83% of them appearing once. Sequencing input: blood. V is TRBV9 and J is TRBJ2-7; 14 bases align to TRBD2. The origin of this receptor is a woman aged 45-60 years in good health. The CDR3 DNA sequence: TGTGCCAGCAGCGTAGGACTAGCGGGGGGGCTTAAGTACTTC. Translated, it gives CASSVGLAGGLKYF.